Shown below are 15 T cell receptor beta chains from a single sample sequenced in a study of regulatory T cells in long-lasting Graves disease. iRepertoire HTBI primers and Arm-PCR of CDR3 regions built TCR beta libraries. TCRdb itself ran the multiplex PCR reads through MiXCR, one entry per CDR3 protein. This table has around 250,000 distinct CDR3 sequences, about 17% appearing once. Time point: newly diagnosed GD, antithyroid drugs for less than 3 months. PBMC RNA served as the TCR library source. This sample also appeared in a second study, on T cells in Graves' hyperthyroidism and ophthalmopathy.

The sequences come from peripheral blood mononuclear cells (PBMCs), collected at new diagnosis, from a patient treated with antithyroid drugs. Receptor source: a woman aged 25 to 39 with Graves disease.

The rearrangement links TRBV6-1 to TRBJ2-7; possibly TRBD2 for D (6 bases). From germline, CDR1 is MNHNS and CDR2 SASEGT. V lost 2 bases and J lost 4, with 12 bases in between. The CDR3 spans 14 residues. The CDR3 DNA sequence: TGTGCCAGCAGTGAACCGGGACTCCATTACGAGCAGTACTTC. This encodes CASSEPGLHYEQYF.

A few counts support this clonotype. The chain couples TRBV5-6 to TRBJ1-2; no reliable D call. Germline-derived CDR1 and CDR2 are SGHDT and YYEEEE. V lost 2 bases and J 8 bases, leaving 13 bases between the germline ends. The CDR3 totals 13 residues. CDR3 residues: CASSLGKGGGYTF. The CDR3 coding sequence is TGTGCCAGCAGCTTAGGGAAAGGAGGCGGCTACACCTTC.

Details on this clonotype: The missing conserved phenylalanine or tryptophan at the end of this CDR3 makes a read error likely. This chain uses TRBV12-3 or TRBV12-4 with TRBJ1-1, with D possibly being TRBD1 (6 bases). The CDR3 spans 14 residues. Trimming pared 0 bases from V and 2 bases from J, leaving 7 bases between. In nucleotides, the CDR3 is TGTGCCAGCAGTTTAGCAGGGGGTAACACTGAAGCTTTCCTT. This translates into CASSLAGGNTEAFL.

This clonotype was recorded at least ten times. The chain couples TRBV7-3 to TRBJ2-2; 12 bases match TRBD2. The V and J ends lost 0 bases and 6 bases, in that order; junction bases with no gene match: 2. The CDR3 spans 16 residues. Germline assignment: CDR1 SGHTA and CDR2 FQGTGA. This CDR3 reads CASSLTTSGGPGELFF. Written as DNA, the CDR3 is TGTGCCAGCAGCTTAACGACTAGCGGGGGACCCGGGGAGCTGTTTTTT.

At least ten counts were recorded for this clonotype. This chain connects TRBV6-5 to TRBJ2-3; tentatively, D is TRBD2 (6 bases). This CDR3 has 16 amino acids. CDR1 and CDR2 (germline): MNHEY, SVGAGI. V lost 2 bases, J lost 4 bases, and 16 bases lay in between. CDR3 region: CASSYPRGLLSDTQYF. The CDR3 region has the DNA TGTGCCAGCAGTTACCCGCGGGGACTTCTATCAGATACGCAGTATTTT.

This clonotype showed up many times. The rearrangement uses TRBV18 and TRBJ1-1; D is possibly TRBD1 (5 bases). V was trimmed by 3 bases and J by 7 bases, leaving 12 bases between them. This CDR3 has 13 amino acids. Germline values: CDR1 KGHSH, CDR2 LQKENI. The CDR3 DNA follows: TGTGCCAGCTCACCTGTTGGTCAGGGTGAAGCTTTCTTT. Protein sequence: CASSPVGQGEAFF.

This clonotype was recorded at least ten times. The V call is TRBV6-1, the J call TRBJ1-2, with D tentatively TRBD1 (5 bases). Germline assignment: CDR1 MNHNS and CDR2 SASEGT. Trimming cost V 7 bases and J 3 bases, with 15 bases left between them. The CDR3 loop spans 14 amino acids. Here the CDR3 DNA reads TGTGCCAGCATCCCGGGACCGGAATACTATGGCTACACCTTC. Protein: CASIPGPEYYGYTF.

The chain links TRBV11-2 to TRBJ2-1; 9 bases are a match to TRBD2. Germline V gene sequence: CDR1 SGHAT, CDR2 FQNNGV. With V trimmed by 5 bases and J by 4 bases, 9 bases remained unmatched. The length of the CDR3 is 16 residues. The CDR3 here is CASSTRSSGIYNEQFF. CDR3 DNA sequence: TGTGCCAGCAGCACCCGATCTAGCGGGATTTACAATGAGCAGTTCTTC.

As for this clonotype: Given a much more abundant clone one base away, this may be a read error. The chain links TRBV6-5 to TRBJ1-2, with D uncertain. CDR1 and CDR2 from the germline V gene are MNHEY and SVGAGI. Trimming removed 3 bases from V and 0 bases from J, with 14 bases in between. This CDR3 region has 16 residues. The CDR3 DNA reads TGTGCCAGCAGTTATCTGTGGGGAATGACTAACTATGGCTACACCTTC. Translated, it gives CASSYLWGMTNYGYTF.

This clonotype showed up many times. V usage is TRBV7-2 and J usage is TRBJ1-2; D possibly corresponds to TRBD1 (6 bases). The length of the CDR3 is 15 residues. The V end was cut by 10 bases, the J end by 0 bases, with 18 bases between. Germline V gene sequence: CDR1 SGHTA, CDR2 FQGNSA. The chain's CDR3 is CATTKGGTSNYGYTF. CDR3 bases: TGTGCCACCACAAAAGGGGGGACTTCTAACTATGGCTACACCTTC.

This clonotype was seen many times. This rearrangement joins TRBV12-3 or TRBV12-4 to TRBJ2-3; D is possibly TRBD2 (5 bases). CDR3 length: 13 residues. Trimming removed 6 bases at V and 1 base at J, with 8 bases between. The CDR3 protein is CASSILGTDTQYF. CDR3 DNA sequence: TGTGCCAGCAGCATACTAGGCACAGATACGCAGTATTTT.

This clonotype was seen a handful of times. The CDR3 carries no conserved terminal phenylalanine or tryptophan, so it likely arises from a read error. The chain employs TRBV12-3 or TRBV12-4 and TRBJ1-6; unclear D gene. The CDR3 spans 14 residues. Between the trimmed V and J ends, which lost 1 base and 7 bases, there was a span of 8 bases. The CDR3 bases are TGTGCCAGCAGTTTAGGAGAAAAGAATTCACCCCTCCACCTT. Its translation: CASSLGEKNSPLHL.

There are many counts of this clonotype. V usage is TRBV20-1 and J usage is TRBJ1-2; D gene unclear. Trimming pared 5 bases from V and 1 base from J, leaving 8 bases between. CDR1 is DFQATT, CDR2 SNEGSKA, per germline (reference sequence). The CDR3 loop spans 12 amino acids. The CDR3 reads CSALDGNYGYTF. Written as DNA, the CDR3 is TGCAGTGCTCTAGACGGTAACTATGGCTACACCTTC.

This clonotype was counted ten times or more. This CDR3 is CASSARVDYGYTF. The CDR3, as DNA: TGTGCCAGCAGTGCCCGTGTTGACTATGGCTACACCTTC. The chain carries TRBV6-1 and TRBJ1-2; D not resolved. With 4 bases removed from V and 3 bases from J, the gap between germline ends came to 9 bases. This CDR3 has 13 amino acids. In germline, CDR1 is MNHNS, CDR2 SASEGT.

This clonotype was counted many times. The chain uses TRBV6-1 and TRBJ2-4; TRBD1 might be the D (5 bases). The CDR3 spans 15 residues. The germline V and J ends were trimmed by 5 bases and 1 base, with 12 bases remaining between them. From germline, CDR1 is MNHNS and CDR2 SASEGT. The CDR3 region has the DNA TGTGCCAGCAGTCATGAATGGGGCGCCAAAAACATTCAGTACTTC. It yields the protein CASSHEWGAKNIQYF.